This TCR beta chain comes out of a study of prognosis after radiotherapy for stage I lung cancer. Study context: Distant metastases showed up in a few patients after radiotherapy, at a median of approximately 7 months, while 15 showed no significant progression. The study, taken as a whole, reports: As reported, TRBV and TRBJ gene usage differed between patients who had metastases and those who did not. Unique TCR clones declined after stereotactic body radiation therapy, from a median roughly 9,900 to 7,200. Patients who developed distant metastases had lower Shannon entropy after stereotactic body radiation therapy.

This CDR3 region has 13 residues. V lost 7 bases to trimming and J lost 6 bases; unmatched junction nucleotides: 6. Multiplex PCR in two rounds served to amplify TCR beta CDR3 from genomic DNA. Primers were specific to each TRBV and TRBJ gene in first-round PCR. One entry per CDR3 protein, called by TCRdb with MiXCR from the multiplex PCR reads. The table shows about 24,000 distinct CDR3 sequences, with about 40% occurring only once. Judged by abundance, this clonotype is medium-sized. Its antigen is still unknown. The sample was PBMCs, taken before or after stereotactic body radiation therapy (not recorded which). The chain is built from TRBV12-3 or TRBV12-4 and TRBJ2-7; TRBD1 agrees at 10 bases. The receptor's source is a donor of 50 years or more with non-small cell lung cancer. In DNA form, the CDR3 reads TGTGCCAGCACCAGACAGGGGGCGGGCGAGCAGTACTTC. It codes for CASTRQGAGEQYF.